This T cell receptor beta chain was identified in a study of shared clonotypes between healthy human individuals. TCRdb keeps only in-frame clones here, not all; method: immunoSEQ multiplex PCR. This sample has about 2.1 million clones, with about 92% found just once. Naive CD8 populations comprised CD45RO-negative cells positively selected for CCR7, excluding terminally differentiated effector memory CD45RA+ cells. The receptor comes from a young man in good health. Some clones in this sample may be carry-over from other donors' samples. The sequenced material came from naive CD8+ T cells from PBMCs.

CDR3 DNA sequence: TGTGCCAGCAGCCTTAGGACAGGAAGCACAGATACGCAGTATTTT. It encodes CASSLRTGSTDTQYF. V is TRBV7-9 and J is TRBJ2-3; TRBD1 aligns across 7 bases. J gave up 0 bases and V 5 bases, and 5 bases lay outside the gene matches. Germline V gives CDR1 SEHNR, CDR2 FQNEAQ (reference sequence). The length of the CDR3 is 15 residues.